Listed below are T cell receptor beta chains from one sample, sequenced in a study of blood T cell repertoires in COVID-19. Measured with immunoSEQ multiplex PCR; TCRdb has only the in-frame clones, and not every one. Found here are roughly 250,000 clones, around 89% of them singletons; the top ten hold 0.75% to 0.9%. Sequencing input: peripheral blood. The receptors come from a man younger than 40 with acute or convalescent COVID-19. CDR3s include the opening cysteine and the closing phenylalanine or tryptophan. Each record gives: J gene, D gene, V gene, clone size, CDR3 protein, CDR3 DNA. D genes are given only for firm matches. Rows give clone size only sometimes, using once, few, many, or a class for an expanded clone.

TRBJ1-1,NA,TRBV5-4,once,CASSLSGAMNTEAFF,TGTGCCAGCAGCTTGTCAGGGGCCATGAACACTGAAGCTTTCTTT
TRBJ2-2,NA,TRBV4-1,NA,CASSPLAPGELFF,TGCGCCAGCAGTCCACTAGCCCCCGGGGAGCTGTTTTTT
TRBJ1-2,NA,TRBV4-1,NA,CASSQVGGGGQDYGYTF,TGCGCCAGCAGCCAAGTAGGGGGTGGAGGCCAGGACTATGGCTACACCTTC
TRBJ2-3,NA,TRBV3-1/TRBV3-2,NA,CAAGSTDTQYF,TGTGCCGCAGGTTCCACAGATACGCAGTATTTT
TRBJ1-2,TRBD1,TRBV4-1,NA,CASSQGDRGYGYTF,TGCGCCAGCAGCCAGGGAGACAGGGGCTATGGCTACACCTTC
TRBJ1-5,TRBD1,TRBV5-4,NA,CASSFEPGQGNQPQHF,TGTGCCAGCAGCTTTGAACCGGGACAGGGCAATCAGCCCCAGCATTTT
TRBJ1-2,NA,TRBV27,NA,CASSLGGNGYTF,TGTGCCAGCAGTTTAGGGGGCAATGGCTACACCTTC
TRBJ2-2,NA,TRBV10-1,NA,CASSAGEAGELFF,TGCGCCAGCAGTGCCGGCGAGGCCGGGGAGCTGTTTTTT
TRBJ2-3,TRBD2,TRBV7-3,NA,CASSLRGGGGLSTDTQYF,TGTGCCAGCAGCTTAAGGGGCGGCGGGGGTCTCAGCACAGATACGCAGTATTTT
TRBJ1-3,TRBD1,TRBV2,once,CASSWDSLTSGNTIYF,TGTGCCAGCAGTTGGGACAGCCTTACATCTGGAAACACCATATATTTT
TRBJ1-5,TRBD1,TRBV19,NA,CASRSGRQGGNQPQHF,TGTGCCAGTAGATCCGGGCGACAGGGTGGCAATCAGCCCCAGCATTTT
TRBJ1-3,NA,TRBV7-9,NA,CASSQKAGAVGNTIYF,TGTGCCAGCAGCCAAAAGGCGGGGGCGGTGGGAAACACCATATATTTT
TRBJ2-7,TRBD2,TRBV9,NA,CASSQRAGGGYEQYF,TGTGCCAGCAGCCAAAGAGCGGGGGGCGGCTACGAGCAGTACTTC
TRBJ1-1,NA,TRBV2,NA,CASSGHLEAFF,TGTGCCAGCAGCGGACACCTTGAAGCTTTCTTT
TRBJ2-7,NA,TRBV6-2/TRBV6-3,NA,CASSYSPYEQYF,TGTGCCAGCAGTTACTCCCCTTACGAGCAGTACTTC
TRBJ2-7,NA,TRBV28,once,CASSRSVVPYEQYF,TGTGCCAGCAGTAGGAGCGTGGTCCCCTACGAGCAGTACTTC
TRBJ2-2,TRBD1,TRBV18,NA,CASSPRLTGTANTGELFF,TGTGCCAGCTCACCACGTCTCACTGGGACAGCGAACACCGGGGAGCTGTTTTTT
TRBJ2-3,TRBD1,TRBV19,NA,CASSTLTGLSTDTQYF,TGTGCCAGTAGTACCCTGACAGGGTTGAGCACAGATACGCAGTATTTT
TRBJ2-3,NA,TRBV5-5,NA,CASSLLGPPNSWTQYF,TGTGCCAGCAGCTTGTTGGGGCCCCCTAATTCATGGACGCAGTATTTT
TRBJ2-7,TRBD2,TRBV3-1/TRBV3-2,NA,CASSLIAGYEQYF,TGTGCCAGCAGCCTCATAGCGGGTTACGAGCAGTACTTC
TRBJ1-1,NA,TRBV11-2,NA,CASSSQGMNTEAFF,TGTGCCAGCAGCTCACAGGGAATGAACACTGAAGCTTTCTTT
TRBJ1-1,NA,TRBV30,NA,CAWGTRTDKAFF,TGTGCCTGGGGTACCCGGACAGATAAAGCTTTCTTT
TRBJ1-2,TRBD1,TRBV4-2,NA,CASSLRTGEANYGYTF,TGTGCCAGCAGCCTACGGACAGGGGAAGCTAACTATGGCTACACCTTC
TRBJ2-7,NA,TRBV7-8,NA,CASSLERQGVGEQYF,TGTGCCAGCAGCTTAGAACGCCAGGGCGTAGGCGAGCAGTACTTC
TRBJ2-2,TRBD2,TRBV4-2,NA,CASSQEPGRAVGELFF,TGTGCCAGCAGCCAAGAACCCGGGAGGGCCGTCGGGGAGCTGTTTTTT
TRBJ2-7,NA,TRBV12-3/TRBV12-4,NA,CASSLQQGGEQYF,TGTGCCAGCAGTTTACAACAGGGTGGTGAGCAGTACTTC
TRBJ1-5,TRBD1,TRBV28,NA,CASSSPGTGGNQPQHF,TGTGCCAGCAGTTCACCCGGGACAGGGGGCAATCAGCCCCAGCATTTT
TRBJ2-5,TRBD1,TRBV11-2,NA,CASSFRQGQETQYF,TGTGCCAGCAGCTTCCGACAGGGTCAAGAGACCCAGTACTTC
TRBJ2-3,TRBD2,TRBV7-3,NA,CATSPGLAGGRNTDTQYF,TGTGCCACCTCCCCGGGACTAGCGGGGGGGCGGAACACAGATACGCAGTATTTT
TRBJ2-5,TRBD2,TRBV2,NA,CAGTSDQETQYF,TGTGCCGGCACTAGCGACCAAGAGACCCAGTACTTC
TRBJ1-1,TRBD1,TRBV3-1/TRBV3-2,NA,CASSQDKGADGPYTEAFF,TGTGCCAGCAGCCAAGATAAGGGGGCGGATGGACCGTACACTGAAGCTTTCTTT
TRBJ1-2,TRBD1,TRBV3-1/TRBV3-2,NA,CASSDLGQGGYGYTF,TGTGCCAGCAGCGATCTCGGACAGGGAGGTTATGGCTACACCTTC
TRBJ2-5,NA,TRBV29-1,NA,CSVEDGGSPQETQYF,TGCAGCGTTGAAGACGGGGGTAGTCCGCAAGAGACCCAGTACTTC
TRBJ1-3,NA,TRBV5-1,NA,CASSSDSYSGNTIYF,TGCGCCAGCAGCTCGGACTCATACTCTGGAAACACCATATATTTT
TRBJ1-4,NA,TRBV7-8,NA,CASSSRRGNEKLFF,TGTGCCAGCAGCTCCCGAAGGGGTAATGAAAAACTGTTTTTT
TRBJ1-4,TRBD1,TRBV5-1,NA,CASQRTGTNEKLFF,TGCGCCAGTCAACGGACAGGGACTAATGAAAAACTGTTTTTT
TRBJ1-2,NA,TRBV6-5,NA,CASRLLQGRGGYTF,TGTGCCAGCAGACTCCTACAGGGTCGGGGTGGCTACACCTTC
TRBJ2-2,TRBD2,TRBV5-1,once,CASSLQPPSAGVTGELFF,TGCGCCAGCAGCTTGCAACCCCCCTCAGCGGGAGTCACCGGGGAGCTGTTTTTT
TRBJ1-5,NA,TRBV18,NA,CASSPRSDFNAQHF,TGTGCCAGCTCACCTCGTTCCGACTTTAACGCCCAGCATTTT
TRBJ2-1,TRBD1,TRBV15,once,CATSRRAGGGSYNEQFF,TGTGCCACCAGCAGACGGGCAGGGGGCGGCTCCTACAATGAGCAGTTCTTC
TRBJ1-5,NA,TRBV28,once,CASRFRGRGNQPQHF,TGTGCCAGCAGATTTCGAGGCCGGGGCAATCAGCCCCAGCATTTT
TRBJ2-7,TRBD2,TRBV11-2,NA,CASSPLRGGGAYEQYF,TGTGCCAGCAGCCCTCTCCGGGGCGGGGGGGCATACGAGCAGTACTTC
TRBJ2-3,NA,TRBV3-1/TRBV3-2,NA,CASSRRYRISTDTQYF,TGTGCCAGCAGCCGACGATACAGAATAAGCACAGATACGCAGTATTTT
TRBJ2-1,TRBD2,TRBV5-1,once,CASSRTSVAGANNEQFF,TGCGCCAGCAGCCGGACGAGCGTAGCGGGAGCTAACAATGAGCAGTTCTTC
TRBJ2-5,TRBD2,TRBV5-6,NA,CASSLERGAGAQYF,TGTGCCAGCAGCTTGGAGCGCGGGGCGGGGGCCCAGTACTTC
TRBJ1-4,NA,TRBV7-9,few,CASSPPGLENEKLFF,TGTGCCAGCAGCCCCCCGGGGTTGGAGAACGAAAAACTGTTTTTT
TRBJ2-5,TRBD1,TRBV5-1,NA,CASSTDRGQETQYF,TGCGCCAGCAGCACCGACAGGGGGCAAGAGACCCAGTACTTC
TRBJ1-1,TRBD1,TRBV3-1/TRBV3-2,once,CASSPGQGTEAFF,TGTGCCAGCAGCCCGGGACAGGGGACTGAAGCTTTCTTT
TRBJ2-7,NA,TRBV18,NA,CASSPRRDIDHEQYF,TGTGCCAGCTCACCCCGCCGGGACATCGACCACGAGCAGTACTTC
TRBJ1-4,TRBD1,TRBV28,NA,CASSSSGGGWGEKLFF,TGTGCCAGCAGCTCGTCCGGAGGGGGCTGGGGTGAAAAACTGTTTTTT
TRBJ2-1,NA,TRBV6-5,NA,CASSMLRGNEQFF,TGTGCCAGCAGTATGTTAAGGGGTAATGAGCAGTTCTTC
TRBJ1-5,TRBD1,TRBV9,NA,CASSVEGQGHQPQHF,TGTGCCAGCAGCGTAGAGGGACAGGGGCATCAGCCCCAGCATTTT
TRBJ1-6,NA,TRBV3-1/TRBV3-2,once,CASQAQGAGSPLHF,TGTGCCAGCCAGGCACAGGGAGCAGGCTCACCCCTCCACTTT
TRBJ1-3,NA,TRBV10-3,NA,CAISVEFAGNTIYF,TGTGCCATCAGTGTCGAGTTCGCCGGAAACACCATATATTTT
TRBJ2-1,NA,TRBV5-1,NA,CASSLPGGTHEQFF,TGCGCCAGCAGCTTACCAGGGGGGACTCATGAGCAGTTCTTC